This paragraph reports one T cell receptor (beta chain). Its antigen is still unknown. This sample stems from a study of T cell repertoires in cytomegalovirus infection. At the level of the study: Matching HLA type, along with CMV infection, was indicated by public TCR beta signatures. Findings and caveats of the study: HLA-C-restricted, CMV-specific TCR beta clonotypes were dominant ex vivo.

A single record per CDR3 protein comes from TCRdb applying MiXCR to the reads. The sample consists of 200,000 to 300,000 distinct CDR3 sequences, more than 9% of them appearing once. Sequenced sample: PBMCs. This receptor was identified in a human donor in good health (CMV status not recorded). Some clones in this sample may be carry-over from other donors' samples.

The CDR3 DNA follows: TGCGCCAGCAGCTTGATTGACTCTGGAAACACCATATATTTT. It translates to CASSLIDSGNTIYF. The V call is TRBV5-1, the J call TRBJ1-3, with no clear D. The CDR3 extends over 14 amino acids. The germline V and J ends were trimmed by 1 base and 0 bases, with 5 bases remaining between them. Germline V lookup: CDR1 SGHRS, CDR2 YFSETQ.